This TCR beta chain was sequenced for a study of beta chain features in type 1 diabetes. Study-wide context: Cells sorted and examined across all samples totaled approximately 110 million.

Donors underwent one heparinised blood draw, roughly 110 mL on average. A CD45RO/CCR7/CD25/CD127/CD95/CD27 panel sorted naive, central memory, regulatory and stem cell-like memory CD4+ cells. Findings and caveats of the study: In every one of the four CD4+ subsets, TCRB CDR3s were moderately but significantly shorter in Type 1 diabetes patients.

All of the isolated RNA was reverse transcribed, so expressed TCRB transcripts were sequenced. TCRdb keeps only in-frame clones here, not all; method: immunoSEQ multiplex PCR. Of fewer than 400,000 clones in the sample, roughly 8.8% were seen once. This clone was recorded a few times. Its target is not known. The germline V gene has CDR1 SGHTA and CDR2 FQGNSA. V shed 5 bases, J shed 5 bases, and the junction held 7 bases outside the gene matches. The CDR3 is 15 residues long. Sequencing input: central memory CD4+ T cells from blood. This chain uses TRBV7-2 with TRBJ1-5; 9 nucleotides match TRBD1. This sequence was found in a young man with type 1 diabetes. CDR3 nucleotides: TGTGCCAGCAGCCTGGGACAGGGCGGAGATCAGCCCCAGCATTTT. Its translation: CASSLGQGGDQPQHF.